These 5 T cell receptor beta chains came from one sample sequenced in a study of OX40 agonist ivuxolimab in advanced cancers. Produced via immunoSEQ multiplex PCR; TCRdb's table is partial and in-frame only. This repertoire shows about 90,000 clones, just under 90% found once; its top ten account for about 7%. Specimen: CD4+ or CD8+ T cells sorted from blood, collected in a trial of the OX40 agonist ivuxolimab. The receptors derive from an adult with an advanced solid tumor such as melanoma, head and neck, liver or kidney cancer.

The J gene is TRBJ2-1, the V gene TRBV5-6; the D gene is possibly TRBD1 (5 bases). The CDR3 runs 15 residues. Germline V CDR1 and CDR2: SGHDT, YYEEEE. Trimming shortened V by 3 bases and J by 0 bases, and 10 bases separated the two germline ends. CDR3 loop: CASSSQVHSYNEQFF. As DNA, the CDR3 is TGTGCCAGCAGCTCACAGGTACACTCCTACAATGAGCAGTTCTTC.

The chain joins TRBV7-2 to TRBJ2-7; 7 bases are shared with TRBD2. V lost 1 base and J lost 2; bases outside the gene matches: 11. This CDR3 region has 17 residues. Germline V gene data show CDR1 as SGHTA and CDR2 as FQGNSA. The CDR3 DNA reads as TGTGCCAGCAGCTTAGGGCCTCTTTGGGGGGGAACCTACGAGCAGTACTTC. Translation: CASSLGPLWGGTYEQYF. The full variable domain, its missing parts supplied by reference TRBV7-2 and TRBJ2-7, is GAGVSQSPSNKVTEKGKDVELRCDPISGHTALYWYRQSLGQGLEFLIYFQGNSAPDKSGLPSDRFSAERTGGSVSTLTIQRTQQEDSAVYLCASSLGPLWGGTYEQYFGPGTRLTVT.

As regards this clone: The limits of the CDR3 on the DNA are not certain, so only TCRdb's listed CDR3 is given. V gene TRBV6-1 combines with J gene TRBJ1-1; TRBD1 was called by the table and not checked on the DNA. From its first to its last residue, the CDR3 has 14 amino acids. CDR1 MNHNS and CDR2 SASEGT come from the germline V gene. CDR3: CASSFGQGAVFGLF.

The chain has TRBV7-2 and TRBJ1-2; 9 nucleotides match TRBD1. This CDR3 contains 14 residues. V lost 2 bases to trimming and J lost 2 bases; unmatched junction nucleotides: 0. The germline CDR1 and CDR2 sequences are SGHTA and FQGNSA. The CDR3 region has the DNA TGTGCCAGCAGCTTAACAGGGGGCAACTATGGCTACACCTTC. Translation gives CASSLTGGNYGYTF.

The V call is TRBV19, the J call TRBJ1-2; the match to TRBD1 covers 8 bases. Trimming took 4 bases from V and 4 from J; bases not matched to a gene: 2. Germline CDR1 is LNHDA and CDR2 is SQIVND (reference sequence). The CDR3 spans 13 residues. CDR3 sequence (DNA): TGTGCCAGTAGTAGGGACAGGCTCTATGGCTACACCTTC. Its translation is CASSRDRLYGYTF.